The TCR beta chain described here comes from a study of tumor T cells in aggressive B-cell lymphoma. Germline loops: CDR1 SGHRS, CDR2 YFSETQ. This CDR3 region has 16 residues. V lost 4 bases and J lost 2; bases outside the gene matches: 10. Assay: immunoSEQ multiplex PCR; the TCRdb copy retains only in-frame clones and omits some. This sample has over 2,000 clones, with 94% found just once. Sequenced sample: tumor tissue. The genes are TRBV5-1 and TRBJ1-2, with TRBD1 matching over 8 bases. This TCR derives from an adult with diffuse large B cell lymphoma. CDR3 DNA: TGCGCCAGCAGCCGGACAGGGAGTGGGGCGAACTATGGCTACACCTTC. Encoded protein: CASSRTGSGANYGYTF.